These 9 T cell receptor beta chains share one sample of origin, sequenced in a study of shared clonotypes between healthy human individuals. Naive-designated CD8 cells lacked CD45RO, were positively enriched for CCR7, and omitted terminally differentiated effector memory CD45RA+ cells. Sequencing used immunoSEQ multiplex PCR; TCRdb keeps in-frame clones, though not all of them. The table lists fewer than 850,000 clones, approximately 96% of them singletons. Material: naive CD8+ T cells sorted from blood. The receptors come from a man aged 25 to 40 in good health.

This chain connects TRBV9 to TRBJ2-1; a possible D gene is TRBD1 (7 bases). Trimming stripped 2 bases from V and 0 bases from J, with 15 bases between. The CDR3 runs 17 residues. CDR1 SGDLS and CDR2 YYNGEE come from the germline V gene. The CDR3 sequence is CASSVLGGDSSYNEQFF. CDR3 coding DNA: TGTGCCAGCAGCGTTTTAGGCGGGGACAGCTCCTACAATGAGCAGTTCTTC.

J is TRBJ2-7 and V is TRBV5-6; D ambiguous. This CDR3 has 13 amino acids. The germline V gene encodes CDR1 SGHDT and CDR2 YYEEEE. V dropped 4 bases and J dropped 6 bases, with 14 bases sitting between them. CDR3 sequence: CASSPYGRGEQYF. DNA for the CDR3: TGTGCCAGCAGCCCGTATGGCCGCGGCGAGCAGTACTTC.

The V and J genes are TRBV7-8 and TRBJ1-2, with D possibly matching TRBD1 (6 bases). The CDR3 is 18 residues long. V was trimmed by 2 bases and J by 0 bases, leaving 19 bases between them. Germline values: CDR1 SGHVS, CDR2 FQNEAQ. The CDR3 loop reads CASSLPIRQAVTNYGYTF. The CDR3 coding sequence is TGTGCCAGCAGCTTACCTATTCGACAGGCGGTAACTAACTATGGCTACACCTTC. The full variable domain, in which reference TRBV7-8 and TRBJ1-2 provide the parts outside the CDR3, is GAGVSQSPRYKVAKRGQDVALRCDPISGHVSLFWYQQALGQGPEFLTYFQNEAQLDKSGLPSDRFFAERPEGSVSTLKIQRTQQEDSAVYLCASSLPIRQAVTNYGYTFGSGTRLTVV.

The J gene is TRBJ2-3, the V gene TRBV28; 7 bases agree with TRBD1. The V gene's germline CDR1 is MDHEN and CDR2 SYDVKM. With 6 bases clipped from V and 2 bases from J, the junction kept 8 bases outside the gene matches. This CDR3 is 15 amino acids long. CDR3 coding DNA: TGTGCCAGCAGGGGTGGACAGGCCGACACAGATACGCAGTATTTT. Translation: CASRGGQADTDTQYF.

The sample holds one count of this clone. The gene calls are TRBV7-8 and TRBJ2-3, with D maybe TRBD1 (5 bases). The CDR3 loop spans 15 amino acids. CDR1 SGHVS and CDR2 FQNEAQ come from the germline V gene. Trimming left V 2 bases short and J 12 bases short, with 21 bases between. CDR3 nucleotides: TGTGCCAGCAGCTTAAACGACGGGTCAGCAGGGTTACAGTATTTT. Translating gives CASSLNDGSAGLQYF.

This clone appeared once. This chain uses TRBV5-4 with TRBJ2-1; 11 bases align to TRBD2. This CDR3 region has 17 residues. Per germline, CDR1 SGHNT and CDR2 YYREEE (reference sequence). Trimming cost V 2 bases and J 5 bases; bases outside gene matches: 9. CDR3 loop: CASSLLAGASMDNEQFF. The CDR3 nucleotides are TGTGCCAGCAGCTTACTAGCGGGAGCGTCTATGGACAATGAGCAGTTCTTC.

On this clone itself: At the DNA level, this CDR3 is encoded by other sequences in the same sample as well. This rearrangement joins TRBV9 to TRBJ2-3, with a possible D match to TRBD2 (5 bases). The CDR3 loop spans 16 amino acids. From germline, CDR1 is SGDLS and CDR2 YYNGEE. V was shortened by 0 bases and J by 0 bases, with 11 bases between the two germline ends. CDR3 region: CASSVGVSGSTDTQYF. In nucleotides, the CDR3 is TGTGCCAGCAGCGTAGGAGTGAGCGGTAGCACAGATACGCAGTATTTT. Combining the CDR3 with reference TRBV9 and TRBJ2-3 gives the whole variable domain DSGVTQTPKHLITATGQRVTLRCSPRSGDLSVYWYQQSLDQGLQFLIQYYNGEERAKGNILERFSAQQFPDLHSELNLSSLELGDSALYFCASSVGVSGSTDTQYFGPGTRLTVL.

The chain combines TRBV10-1 with TRBJ2-1; 12 bases fit TRBD2. The CDR3 sequence is 15 residues long. V lost 2 bases to trimming and J lost 6 bases; unmatched junction nucleotides: 2. The germline V gene encodes CDR1 WNHNN and CDR2 SYGVQD (reference sequence). The CDR3: CASSEGLAGRNEQFF. The CDR3 coding sequence is TGCGCCAGCAGTGAGGGACTAGCGGGACGCAATGAGCAGTTCTTC.

V is TRBV30 and J is TRBJ2-7, with D hard to call. The germline V gene encodes CDR1 GTSNPN and CDR2 SVGIG (reference sequence). V lost 3 bases and J 6 bases, leaving 12 bases between the germline ends. The CDR3 contains 12 residues. The CDR3: CAWSDDMGEQYF. In DNA, the CDR3 is TGTGCCTGGAGCGACGACATGGGCGAGCAGTACTTC.